Listed below are T cell receptor beta chains from one sample, sequenced in a study of patients and donors after allogeneic stem cell transplantation. TCRdb processed the RT-PCR reads anew with MiXCR; each CDR3 protein has one entry. The sample includes roughly 940,000 distinct CDR3 sequences, roughly 18% of them seen just once. What was sequenced was blood, either unsorted or a sorted T cell fraction (not recorded which). These receptors were collected from a human donor who was either an allogeneic HSCT recipient or a stem cell or donor lymphocyte infusion donor (not recorded which). It is not recorded whose cells these are; they may come from a transplant donor. Each CDR3 is given with its conserved first and last residue. Only part of the rows carry a size: once, few, many, or a class if the clone is expanded.

size: NA; V: TRBV2; CDR3: CASRAGQGDTGELFF
size: few; V: TRBV27; CDR3: CASSFMGVFDTGELFF
size: NA; V: TRBV24-1; CDR3: CATSDYRAQTDTQYF
size: NA; V: TRBV11-3; CDR3: CASSLVWNKQETQYF
size: few; V: TRBV30; CDR3: CAGWTGETEQYF
size: NA; V: TRBV11-2; CDR3: CASSLGVANTEAFF
size: few; V: TRBV12-3/TRBV12-4; CDR3: CASSRLAGDGETQYF
size: NA; V: TRBV12-3/TRBV12-4; CDR3: CASSLGQVYEQFF
size: NA; V: TRBV30; CDR3: CAWSVDSYNEQFF
size: many; V: TRBV12-3/TRBV12-4; CDR3: CASSLTGASYEQYF